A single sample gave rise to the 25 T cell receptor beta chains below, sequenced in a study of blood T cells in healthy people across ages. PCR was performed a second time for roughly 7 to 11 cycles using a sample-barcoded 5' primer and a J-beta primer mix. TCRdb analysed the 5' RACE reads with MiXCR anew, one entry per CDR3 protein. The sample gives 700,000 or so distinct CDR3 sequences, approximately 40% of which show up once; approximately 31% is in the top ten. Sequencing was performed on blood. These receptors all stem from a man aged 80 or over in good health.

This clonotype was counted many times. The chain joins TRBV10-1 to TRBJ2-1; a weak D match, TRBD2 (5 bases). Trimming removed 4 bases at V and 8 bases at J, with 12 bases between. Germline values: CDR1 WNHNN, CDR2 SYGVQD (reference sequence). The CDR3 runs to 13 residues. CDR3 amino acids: CASSGGLADEQFF. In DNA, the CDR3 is TGCGCCAGCAGTGGTGGGCTAGCTGATGAGCAGTTCTTC.

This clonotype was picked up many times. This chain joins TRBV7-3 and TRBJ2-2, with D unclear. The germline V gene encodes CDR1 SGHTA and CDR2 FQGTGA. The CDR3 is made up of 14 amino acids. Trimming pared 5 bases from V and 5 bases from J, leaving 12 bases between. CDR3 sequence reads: CASSNTFRTGELFF. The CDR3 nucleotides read TGTGCCAGCAGCAATACTTTTCGGACCGGGGAGCTGTTTTTT.

In nucleotides, the CDR3 is TGCGCCAGCAGCCCGCAGGGGGGGATGTCCTACAATGAGCAGTTCTTC. Its translation is CASSPQGGMSYNEQFF. V gene TRBV5-1 combines with J gene TRBJ2-1; perhaps D is TRBD1 or TRBD2 (7 bases each). With 4 bases removed from V and 1 base from J, the gap between germline ends came to 15 bases. Germline V CDR1 and CDR2: SGHRS, YFSETQ. The CDR3 has 16 residues.

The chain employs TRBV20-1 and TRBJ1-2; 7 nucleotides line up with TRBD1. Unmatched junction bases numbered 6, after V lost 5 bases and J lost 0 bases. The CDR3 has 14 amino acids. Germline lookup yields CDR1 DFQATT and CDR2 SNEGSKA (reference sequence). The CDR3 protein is CSAREGAANYGYTF. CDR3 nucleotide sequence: TGCAGTGCTCGCGAGGGGGCGGCTAACTATGGCTACACCTTC.

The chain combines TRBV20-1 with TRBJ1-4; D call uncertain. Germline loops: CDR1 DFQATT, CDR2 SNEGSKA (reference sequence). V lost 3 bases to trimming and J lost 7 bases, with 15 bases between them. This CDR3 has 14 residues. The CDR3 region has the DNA TGCAGTGCTAGGACGGACGCCCTTGGTGAAAAACTGTTTTTT. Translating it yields CSARTDALGEKLFF.

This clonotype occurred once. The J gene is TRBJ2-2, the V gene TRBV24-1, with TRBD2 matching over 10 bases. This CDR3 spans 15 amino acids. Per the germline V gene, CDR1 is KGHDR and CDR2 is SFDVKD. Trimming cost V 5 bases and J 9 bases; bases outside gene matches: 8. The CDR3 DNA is TGTGCCACCAGTGTAAGGACTAGCGGCCCCCGGGAGCTGTTTTTT. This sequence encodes CATSVRTSGPRELFF.

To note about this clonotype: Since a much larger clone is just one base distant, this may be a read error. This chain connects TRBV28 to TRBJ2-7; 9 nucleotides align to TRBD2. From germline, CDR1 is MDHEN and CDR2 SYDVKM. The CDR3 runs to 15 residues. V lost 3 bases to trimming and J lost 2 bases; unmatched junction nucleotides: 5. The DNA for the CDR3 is TGTGCCAGCAGTTTGGGCGGGAGGGCCCCCTACGAGCAGTACTTC. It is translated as CASSLGGRAPYEQYF.

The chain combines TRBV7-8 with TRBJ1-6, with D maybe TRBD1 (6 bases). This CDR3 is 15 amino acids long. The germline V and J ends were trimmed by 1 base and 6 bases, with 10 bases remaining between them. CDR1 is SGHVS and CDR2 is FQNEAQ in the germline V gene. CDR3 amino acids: CASSLVGGSNSPLHF. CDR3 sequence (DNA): TGTGCCAGCAGCTTAGTAGGGGGTTCTAATTCACCCCTCCACTTT.

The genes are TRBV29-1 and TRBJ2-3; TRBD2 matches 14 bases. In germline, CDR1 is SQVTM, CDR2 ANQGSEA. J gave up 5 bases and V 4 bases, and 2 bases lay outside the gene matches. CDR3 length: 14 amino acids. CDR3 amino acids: CSVGLAGGVDTQYF. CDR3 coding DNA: TGCAGCGTTGGACTAGCGGGAGGGGTAGATACGCAGTATTTT.

CDR3 sequence (DNA): TGCGCCAGCAGCCAAGATAACAGGGTCCGACAAGAGACCCAGTACTTC. Protein product: CASSQDNRVRQETQYF. The chain is built from TRBV4-1 and TRBJ2-4; tentative D call: TRBD1 (6 bases). The J call may be in error: the DNA end matches TRBJ2-5 better. The CDR3 is 16 residues long. CDR1 is MGHRA and CDR2 is YSYEKL in the germline V gene.

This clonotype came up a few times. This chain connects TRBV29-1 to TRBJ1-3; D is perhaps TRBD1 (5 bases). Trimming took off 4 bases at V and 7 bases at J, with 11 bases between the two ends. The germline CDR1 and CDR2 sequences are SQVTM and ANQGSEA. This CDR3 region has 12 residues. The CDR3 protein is CSVGGGRNTIYF. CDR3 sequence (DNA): TGCAGCGTTGGGGGGGGTCGGAACACCATATATTTT.

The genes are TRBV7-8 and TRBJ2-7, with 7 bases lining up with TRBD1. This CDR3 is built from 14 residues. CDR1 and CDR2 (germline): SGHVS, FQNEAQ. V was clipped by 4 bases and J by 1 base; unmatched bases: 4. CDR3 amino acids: CASSSDRVSYEQYF. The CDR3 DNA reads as TGTGCCAGCAGCTCCGACAGGGTTTCCTACGAGCAGTACTTC. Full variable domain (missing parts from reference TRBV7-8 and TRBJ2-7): GAGVSQSPRYKVAKRGQDVALRCDPISGHVSLFWYQQALGQGPEFLTYFQNEAQLDKSGLPSDRFFAERPEGSVSTLKIQRTQQEDSAVYLCASSSDRVSYEQYFGPGTRLTVT.

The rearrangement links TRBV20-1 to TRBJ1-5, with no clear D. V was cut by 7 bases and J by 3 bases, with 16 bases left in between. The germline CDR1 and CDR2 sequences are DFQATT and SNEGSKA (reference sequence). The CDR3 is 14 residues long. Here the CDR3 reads CSVREASSNQPQHF. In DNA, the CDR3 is TGCAGTGTCAGAGAGGCTAGCTCCAATCAGCCCCAGCATTTT.

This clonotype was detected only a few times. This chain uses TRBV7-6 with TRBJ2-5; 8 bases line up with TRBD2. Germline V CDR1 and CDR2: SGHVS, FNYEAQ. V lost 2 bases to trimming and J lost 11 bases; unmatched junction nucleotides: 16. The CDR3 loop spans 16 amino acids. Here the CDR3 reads CASSLSAGGGTREQYF. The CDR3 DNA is TGTGCCAGCAGCTTATCGGCGGGAGGCGGGACGAGAGAGCAGTACTTC.

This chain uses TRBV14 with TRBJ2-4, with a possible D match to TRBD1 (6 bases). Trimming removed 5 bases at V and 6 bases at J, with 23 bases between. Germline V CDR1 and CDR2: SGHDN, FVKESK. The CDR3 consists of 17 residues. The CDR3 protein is CASSSGPVQGIGNIQYF. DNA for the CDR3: TGTGCCAGCAGCTCAGGTCCGGTACAGGGTATTGGAAACATTCAGTACTTC.

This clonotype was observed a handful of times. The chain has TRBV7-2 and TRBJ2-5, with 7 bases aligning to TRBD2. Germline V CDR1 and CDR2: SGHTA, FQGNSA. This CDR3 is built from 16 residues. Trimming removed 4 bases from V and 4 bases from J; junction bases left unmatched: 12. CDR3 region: CASSSFSGTTPETQYF. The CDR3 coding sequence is TGTGCCAGCAGCTCCTTCTCCGGGACTACCCCAGAGACCCAGTACTTC.

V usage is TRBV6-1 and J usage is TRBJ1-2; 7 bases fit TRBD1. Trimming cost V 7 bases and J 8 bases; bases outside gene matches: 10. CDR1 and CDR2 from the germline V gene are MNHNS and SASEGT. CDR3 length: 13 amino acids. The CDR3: CASNWQGGRGYTF. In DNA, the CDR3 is TGTGCCAGCAACTGGCAGGGGGGGCGAGGCTACACCTTC.

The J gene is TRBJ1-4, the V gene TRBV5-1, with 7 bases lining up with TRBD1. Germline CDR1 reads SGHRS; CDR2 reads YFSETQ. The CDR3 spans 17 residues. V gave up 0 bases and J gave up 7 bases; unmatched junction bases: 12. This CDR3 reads CASSLGYARQGSEKLFF. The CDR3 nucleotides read TGCGCCAGCAGCTTGGGGTACGCGCGACAGGGCTCTGAAAAACTGTTTTTT.

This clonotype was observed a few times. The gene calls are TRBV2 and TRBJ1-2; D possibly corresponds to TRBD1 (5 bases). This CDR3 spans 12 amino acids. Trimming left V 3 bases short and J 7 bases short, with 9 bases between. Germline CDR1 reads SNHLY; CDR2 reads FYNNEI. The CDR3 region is CASSERRGGYTF. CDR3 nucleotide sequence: TGTGCCAGCAGTGAGCGAAGGGGTGGCTACACCTTC.

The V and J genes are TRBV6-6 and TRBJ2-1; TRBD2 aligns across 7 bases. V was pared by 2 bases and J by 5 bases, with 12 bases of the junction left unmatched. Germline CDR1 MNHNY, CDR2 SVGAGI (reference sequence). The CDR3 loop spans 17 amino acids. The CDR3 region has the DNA TGTGCCAGCAGTTACCGGGGGGTTGGAATCACTAACAATGAGCAGTTCTTC. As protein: CASSYRGVGITNNEQFF.

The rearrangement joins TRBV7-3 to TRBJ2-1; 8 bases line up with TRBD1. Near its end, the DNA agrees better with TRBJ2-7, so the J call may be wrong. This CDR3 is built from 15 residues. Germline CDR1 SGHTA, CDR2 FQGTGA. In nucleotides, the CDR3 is TGTGCCAGCAGCTTAGGACAGGGAGGCTACAATGAGCAGTACTTC. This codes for CASSLGQGGYNEQYF.

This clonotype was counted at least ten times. The CDR3 nucleotides are TGTGCCAGCAGTTACGTGGGGATGGAGACCCAGTACTTC. Its translation is CASSYVGMETQYF. The rearrangement uses TRBV6-2 or TRBV6-3 and TRBJ2-5; D not certain. The CDR3 covers 13 residues. V dropped 2 bases and J dropped 5 bases, with 9 bases sitting between them. Germline V gene lookup returns CDR1 MNHEY and CDR2 SVGEGT.

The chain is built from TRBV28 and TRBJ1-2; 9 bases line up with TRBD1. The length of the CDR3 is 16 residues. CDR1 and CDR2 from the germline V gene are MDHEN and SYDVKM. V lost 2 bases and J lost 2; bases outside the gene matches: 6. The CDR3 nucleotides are TGTGCCAGCAGTTTACCCGATGGGACAGGGAACTATGGCTACACCTTC. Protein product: CASSLPDGTGNYGYTF.

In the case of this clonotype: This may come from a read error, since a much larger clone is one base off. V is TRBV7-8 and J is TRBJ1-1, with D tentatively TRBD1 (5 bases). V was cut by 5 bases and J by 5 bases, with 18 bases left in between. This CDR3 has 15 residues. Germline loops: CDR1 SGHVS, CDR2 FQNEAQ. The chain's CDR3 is CASSATNGATTEAFF. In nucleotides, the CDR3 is TGTGCCAGCAGCGCAACAAACGGGGCCACGACTGAAGCTTTCTTT.

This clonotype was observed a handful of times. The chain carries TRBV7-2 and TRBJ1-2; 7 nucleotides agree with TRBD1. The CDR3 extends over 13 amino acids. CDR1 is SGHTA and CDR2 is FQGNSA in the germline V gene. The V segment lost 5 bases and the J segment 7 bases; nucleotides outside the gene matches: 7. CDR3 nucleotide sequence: TGTGCCAGCAGCCCTGAGGCAGGGGGTGGCTACACCTTC. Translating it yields CASSPEAGGGYTF.